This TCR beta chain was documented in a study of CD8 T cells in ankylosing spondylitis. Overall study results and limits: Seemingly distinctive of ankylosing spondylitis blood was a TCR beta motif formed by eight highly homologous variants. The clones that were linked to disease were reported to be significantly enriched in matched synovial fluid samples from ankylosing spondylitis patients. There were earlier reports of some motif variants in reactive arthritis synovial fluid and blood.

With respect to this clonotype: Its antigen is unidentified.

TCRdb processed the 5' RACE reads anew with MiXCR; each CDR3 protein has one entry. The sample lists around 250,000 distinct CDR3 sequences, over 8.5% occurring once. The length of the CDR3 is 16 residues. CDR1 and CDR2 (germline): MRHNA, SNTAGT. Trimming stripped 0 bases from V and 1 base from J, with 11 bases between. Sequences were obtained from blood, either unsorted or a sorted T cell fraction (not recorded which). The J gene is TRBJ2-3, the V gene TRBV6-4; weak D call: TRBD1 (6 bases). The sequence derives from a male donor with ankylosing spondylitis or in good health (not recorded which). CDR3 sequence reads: CASSDSGGRGTDTQYF. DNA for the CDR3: TGTGCCAGCAGTGACTCAGGGGGTCGGGGCACAGATACGCAGTATTTT.